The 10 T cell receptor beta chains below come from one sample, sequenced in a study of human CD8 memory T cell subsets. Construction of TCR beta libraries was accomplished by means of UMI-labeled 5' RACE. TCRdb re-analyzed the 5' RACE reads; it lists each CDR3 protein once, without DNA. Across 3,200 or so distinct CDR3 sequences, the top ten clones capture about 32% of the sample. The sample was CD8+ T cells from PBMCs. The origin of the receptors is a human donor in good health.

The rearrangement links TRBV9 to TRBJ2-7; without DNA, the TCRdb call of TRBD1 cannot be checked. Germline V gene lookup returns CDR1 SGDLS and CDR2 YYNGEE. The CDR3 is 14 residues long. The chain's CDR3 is CASSVEGRGHEQYF. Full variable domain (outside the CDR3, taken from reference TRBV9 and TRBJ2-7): DSGVTQTPKHLITATGQRVTLRCSPRSGDLSVYWYQQSLDQGLQFLIQYYNGEERAKGNILERFSAQQFPDLHSELNLSSLELGDSALYFCASSVEGRGHEQYFGPGTRLTVT.

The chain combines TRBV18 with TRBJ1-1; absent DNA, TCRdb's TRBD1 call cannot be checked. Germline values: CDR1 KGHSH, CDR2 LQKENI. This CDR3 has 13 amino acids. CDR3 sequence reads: CASSYGHNTEAFF.

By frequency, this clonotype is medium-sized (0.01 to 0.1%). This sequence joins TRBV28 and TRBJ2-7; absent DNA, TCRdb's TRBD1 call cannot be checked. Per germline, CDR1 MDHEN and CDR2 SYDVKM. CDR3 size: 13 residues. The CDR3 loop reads CASSFQGSYEQYF.

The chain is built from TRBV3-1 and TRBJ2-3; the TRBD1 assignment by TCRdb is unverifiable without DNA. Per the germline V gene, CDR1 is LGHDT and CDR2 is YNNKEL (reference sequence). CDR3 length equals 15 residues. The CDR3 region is CASSLAGTLLDTQYF.

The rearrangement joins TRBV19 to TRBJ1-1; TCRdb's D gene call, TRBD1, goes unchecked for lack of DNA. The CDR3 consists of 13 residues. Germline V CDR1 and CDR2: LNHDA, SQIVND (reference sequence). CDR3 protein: CASSDDSRAEAFF.

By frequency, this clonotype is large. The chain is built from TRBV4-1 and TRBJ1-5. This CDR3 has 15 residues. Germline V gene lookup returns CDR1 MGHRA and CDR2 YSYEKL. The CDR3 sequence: CASSQDPGSVQPQHF.

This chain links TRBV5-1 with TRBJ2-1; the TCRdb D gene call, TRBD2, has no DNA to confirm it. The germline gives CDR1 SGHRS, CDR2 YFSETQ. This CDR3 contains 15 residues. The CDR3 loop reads CASSYGLAGGNEQFF.

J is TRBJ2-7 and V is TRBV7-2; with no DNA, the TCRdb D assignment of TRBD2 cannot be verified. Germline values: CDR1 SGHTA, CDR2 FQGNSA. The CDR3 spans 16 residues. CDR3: CASSLLTSGYSYEQYF.

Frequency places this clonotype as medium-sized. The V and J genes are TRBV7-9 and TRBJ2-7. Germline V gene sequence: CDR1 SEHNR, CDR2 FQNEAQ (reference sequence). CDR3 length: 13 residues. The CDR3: CASSSPGDYEQYF. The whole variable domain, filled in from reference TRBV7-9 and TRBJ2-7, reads DTGVSQNPRHKITKRGQNVTFRCDPISEHNRLYWYRQTLGQGPEFLTYFQNEAQLEKSRLLSDRFSAERPKGSFSTLEIQRTEQGDSAMYLCASSSPGDYEQYFGPGTRLTVT.

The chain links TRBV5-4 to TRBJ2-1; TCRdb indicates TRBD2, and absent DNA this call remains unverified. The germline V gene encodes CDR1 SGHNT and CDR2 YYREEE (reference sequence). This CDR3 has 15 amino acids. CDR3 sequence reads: CASSPGLAFSHEQFF.